Listed here are 2 T cell receptor beta chains from one sample, sequenced in a study of CD8+ T cells in alopecia areata. It was cDNA, reverse transcribed from extracted RNA, that served as the sequencing template. The repertoire was sequenced with immunoSEQ multiplex PCR; TCRdb's copy has only in-frame clones and lacks some. The repertoire holds tens of thousands of clones, with approximately 60% as singletons. Sequencing was performed on CD8+ T cells sorted from blood, taken at week 0. The source is a human donor with alopecia areata.

This sequence joins TRBV29-1 and TRBJ2-4; D not resolved. This CDR3 is built from 14 residues. Looked up from germline, CDR1 is SQVTM and CDR2 is ANQGSEA. Trimming stripped 3 bases from V and 1 base from J, with 10 bases between. This CDR3 reads CSVEVRSAKNIQYF. CDR3 nucleotide sequence: TGCAGCGTTGAGGTGCGATCTGCCAAAAACATTCAGTACTTC. Looking up the rest from reference TRBV29-1 and TRBJ2-4 gives the full variable domain: SAVISQKPSRDICQRGTSLTIQCQVDSQVTMMFWYRQQPGQSLTLIATANQGSEATYESGFVIDKFPISRPNLTFSTLTVSNMSPEDSSIYLCSVEVRSAKNIQYFGAGTRLSVL.

This chain links TRBV6-4 with TRBJ2-1, with 7 nucleotides matching TRBD2. Germline CDR1 reads MRHNA; CDR2 reads SNTAGT. There are 16 residues in the CDR3. V lost 0 bases to trimming and J lost 10 bases; unmatched junction nucleotides: 12. In DNA form, the CDR3 reads TGTGCCAGCAGTGACTCGAGCTTGGGGATACTAGCGGAGCAGTTCTTC. This translates into CASSDSSLGILAEQFF.